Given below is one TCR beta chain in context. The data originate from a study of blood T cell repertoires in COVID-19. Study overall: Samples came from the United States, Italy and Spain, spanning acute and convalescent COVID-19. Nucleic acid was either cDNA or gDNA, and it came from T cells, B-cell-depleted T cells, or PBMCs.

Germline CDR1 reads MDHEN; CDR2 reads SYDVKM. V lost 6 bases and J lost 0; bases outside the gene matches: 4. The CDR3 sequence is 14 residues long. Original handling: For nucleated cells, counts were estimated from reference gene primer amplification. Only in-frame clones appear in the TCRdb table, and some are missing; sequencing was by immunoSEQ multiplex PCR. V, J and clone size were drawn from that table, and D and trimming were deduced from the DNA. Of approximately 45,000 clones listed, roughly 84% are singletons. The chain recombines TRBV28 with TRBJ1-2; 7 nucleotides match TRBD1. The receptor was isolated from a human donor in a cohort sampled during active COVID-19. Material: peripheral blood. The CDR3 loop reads CASRLRGANYGYTF. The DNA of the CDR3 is TGTGCCAGCAGGCTCAGGGGGGCTAACTATGGCTACACCTTC.